This T cell receptor (beta chain) was sequenced during a study of blood T cell repertoires in COVID-19. Study-wide background: Acute and convalescent COVID-19 samples came from the United States, Italy and Spain. PBMCs, B-cell-depleted T cells, or T cells provided the cDNA or gDNA that made up the material.

TCRdb's table, derived via immunoSEQ multiplex PCR, lists solely in-frame clones and lacks some. The data show 110,000 to 150,000 clones, 85% to 90% seen once. Turning to this clone: Other DNA variants within this sample encode the same CDR3.

This TCR came from a woman aged 55 to 70 with acute or convalescent COVID-19. Sequencing used peripheral blood.

CDR3 amino acids: CASSPREGGNTEAFF. In DNA form, the CDR3 reads TGCGCCAGCAGCCCCAGAGAGGGAGGGAACACTGAAGCTTTCTTT. V gene TRBV5-1 combines with J gene TRBJ1-1; D is unclear. The CDR3 runs to 15 residues. The V gene's germline CDR1 is SGHRS and CDR2 YFSETQ. Between the trimmed V and J ends, which lost 4 bases and 1 base, there was a span of 14 bases.